The clone carrying this T cell receptor (beta chain) has a handful of counts. Its antigen is still unknown. The sample is drawn from a study of radiotherapy plus CTLA-4 blockade in lung cancer. V gave up 1 base and J gave up 5 bases, with 13 bases separating them. The CDR3 has 15 amino acids. CDR1 is KGHSY, CDR2 FQNENV, per germline. Method: immunoSEQ multiplex PCR; TCRdb's copy keeps in-frame clones and lacks some. The sample carries tens of thousands of clones, roughly four fifths recorded once. Enrolled patients, whose metastatic non-small-cell lung cancer was chemo-refractory, received focal radiation plus CTLA-4 blockade with ipilimumab. Study findings and constraints: Researchers report tumor-derived TCR clones expanding in blood after radiotherapy plus ipilimumab.

This TCR came from a human donor with non-small cell lung cancer who had a complete response to radiotherapy plus ipilimumab. The sample was peripheral blood, taken from a patient treated with radiotherapy plus ipilimumab. V gene TRBV16 combines with J gene TRBJ2-3; tentatively, D is TRBD2 (6 bases). The CDR3 DNA reads TGTGCCAGCAGCCAATTCTCTAGCGAAGGAGATACGCAGTATTTT. Protein sequence: CASSQFSSEGDTQYF.